The T cell receptor beta chain described here comes from a study of blood T cells in healthy people across ages (dated by TCRdb to 2013 to 2016). With respect to the entire study: In model experiments, template switching captured roughly one uniquely barcoded TCR beta cDNA molecule for every two T cells. Age-related changes in TCR beta repertoire diversity were measured in the study by deep sequencing normalized with unique cDNA molecular identifiers. Donors of different ages were randomly distributed across sequencing lanes to avoid experimental bias. Four age groups were formed from the donors: young (average about 16 years), middle-aged (just under 40), aged (about 68) and long-lived (about 75). For two donors (one aged 18 to 30 and one aged 80 or older), the study analyzed two additional independent replicas of 1 million unique cDNA reads from the same blood draw. Summary of the overall study and its limitations: Compared with the aged group, the long-lived group had more naive CD4+ T cells, fewer expanded clones and increased TCR diversity, suggesting age selection. Since profiling was done on bulk unsorted PBMCs, naive and antigen-experienced compartments could not be conclusively compared. Observed TCR beta diversity per million T cells fell roughly linearly with age, and a significant reduction was already apparent by age around 40. Because the CMV infection status of the donors was unknown, age-related changes in expanded clonotypes may potentially have been confounded. Estimates of total diversity from one million sequenced T cells were regarded as lower bounds and underestimates. The percentage of naive T cells measured by flow cytometry correlated strongly with observed TCR beta diversity.

Donors were 30 to 45 systemically healthy Caucasian individuals from Russia aged about 6 to 100 years. Roughly 10 milliliters of peripheral blood were collected from each donor into EDTA-treated Vacutainer tubes. Ficoll-Paque density-gradient centrifugation was used to isolate PBMCs, with at least 6 million obtained per sample. Trizol reagent was used to extract total RNA from the PBMCs, yielding at least 5.5 micrograms per sample. For every donor, flow cytometry on a PBMC aliquot measured the percentage of naive CD45RAhigh/CD27high T cells. The method behind the library was 5' RACE. Sequencing used an Illumina HiSeq 2500. A second PCR of 7 to 11 cycles was performed with a sample-barcoded 5' primer and a J-beta primer mix. A template-switch 5' adaptor carrying 12 random nucleotides introduced a unique molecular identifier onto each TCR beta cDNA molecule. Each sample yielded at least 2.5 million CDR3-containing paired-end reads. First-strand cDNA was synthesized from all RNA with the Mint cDNA synthesis kit, primed by a TRBC-specific oligonucleotide. Following uracil-DNA glycosylase treatment, a first 18-cycle PCR with universal primers M1SS and BC2_uni_R was performed on all cDNA. As for the authors' bioinformatics: Normalization of each sample was performed by random selection of 1 million high-quality reads, each carrying a distinct molecular identifier. Instead of being binned into consensus sequences, reads with shared molecular identifiers were discarded. MiTCR, with a Q25 quality threshold and the strictest error-elimination algorithm, was used for CDR3 identification, clonotype clustering and error correction. A nonparametric unseen species model with Euler transformation was used to estimate lower-bound total TCR beta diversity. In TCRdb, the public reads were trimmed at Q25 with fastp and aligned with MiXCR, with productive beta chains retained. Rows matching on CDR3 protein sequence are summarized as one entry with the most common DNA and genes. The V and J calls and clone size are TCRdb's, not the authors'. Across this sample there are 720,000 or so distinct CDR3 sequences, with around 41% seen only once. In total, the top ten clones hold 25% to 30% of the sample.

For this clonotype: Its antigen is currently not known. Base qualities are not at hand, and no much larger clone is one base apart.

The clonotype comes from a man aged 80 or over in good health. The material sequenced was blood.

The sequenced DNA is TGCAGTGCAGGAGTCCCTGTGACAGGGAGATTCAACATTCAGTACTTC. Its protein reads: CSAGVPVTGRFNIQYF. Recombination linked TRBV20-1 to TRBJ2-4; TRBD1 lines up with 7 middle nucleotides. The CDR3 contains 16 residues, cysteine and phenylalanine counted. Only the CDR3 DNA stays, 48 bases, in frame from base 1. For CDR1 and CDR2, the germline V gene (reference sequence) lists DFQATT and SNEGSKA. Ends trimmed: V by 6 bases, J by 7 bases; bases unmatched to a gene: 18.